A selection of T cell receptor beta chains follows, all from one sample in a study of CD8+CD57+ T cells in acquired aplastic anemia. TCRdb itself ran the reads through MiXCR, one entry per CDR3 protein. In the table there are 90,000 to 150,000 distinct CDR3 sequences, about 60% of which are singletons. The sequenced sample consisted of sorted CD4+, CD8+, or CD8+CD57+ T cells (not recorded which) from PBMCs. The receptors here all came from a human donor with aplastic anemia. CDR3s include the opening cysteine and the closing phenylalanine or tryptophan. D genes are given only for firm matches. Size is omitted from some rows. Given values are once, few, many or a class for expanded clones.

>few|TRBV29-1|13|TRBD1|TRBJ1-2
TGCAGCGTTGAGACAGGGTTTCCCTATGGCTACACCTTC
CSVETGFPYGYTF
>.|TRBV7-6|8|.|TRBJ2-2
TGTGCCACTGGGGAGCTGTTTTTT
CATGELFF
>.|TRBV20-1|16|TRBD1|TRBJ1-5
TGCAGTGCCAGGGACAGGGACCTCCTTAGCAATCAGCCCCAGCATTTT
CSARDRDLLSNQPQHF
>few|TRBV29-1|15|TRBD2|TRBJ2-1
TGCAGCGTTGAAGTCCTACTAGCGGAGAACAATGAGCAGTTCTTC
CSVEVLLAENNEQFF
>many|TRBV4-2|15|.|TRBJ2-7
TGTGCCAGCAGCCAAGATAGCGAGCTGGACGGCGAGCAGTACTTC
CASSQDSELDGEQYF
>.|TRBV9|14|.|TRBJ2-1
TGTGCCAGCAGCGTAGGTGCCGCGGTCGGGGAGCAGTTCTTC
CASSVGAAVGEQFF
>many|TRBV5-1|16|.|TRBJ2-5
TGCGCCAGCAGCTTGAGGCTAGTCGGTAACCAAGAGACCCAGTACTTC
CASSLRLVGNQETQYF
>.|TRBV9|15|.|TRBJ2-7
TGTGCCAGCAGCGTAGGAGCAGGGTACTCCTACGAGCAGTACTTC
CASSVGAGYSYEQYF
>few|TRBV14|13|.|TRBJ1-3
TGTGCCAGCAGCAGAGGGGCACCGGACACCATATATTTT
CASSRGAPDTIYF
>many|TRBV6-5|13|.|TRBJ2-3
TGTGCCAGCAGTTACTCGAACAAGGATACGCAGTATTTT
CASSYSNKDTQYF
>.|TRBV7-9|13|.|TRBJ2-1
TGTGCCAGCAGCTCCGGGACCGACAATGAGCAGTTCTTC
CASSSGTDNEQFF
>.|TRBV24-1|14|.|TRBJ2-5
TGTGCCACCGGCGAGACAAATGCGATGGAGACCCAGTACTTC
CATGETNAMETQYF
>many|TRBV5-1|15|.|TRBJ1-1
TGCGCCAGCAGCGCCTCCACAGGCATGAACACTGAAGCTTTCTTT
CASSASTGMNTEAFF
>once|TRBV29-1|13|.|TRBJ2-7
TGCAGCGTTGTGTCGTGGCCCACCTACGAGCAGTACTTC
CSVVSWPTYEQYF
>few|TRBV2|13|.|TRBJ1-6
TGTGCCAGCATGCAGGGGCCTAATTCACCCCTCCACTTT
CASMQGPNSPLHF
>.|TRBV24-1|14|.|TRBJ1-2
TGTGCCACCAGTGATTCCTTACGCACCTATGGCTACACCTTC
CATSDSLRTYGYTF
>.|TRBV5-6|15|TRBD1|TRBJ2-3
TGTGCCAGCAGCTCCGGACAGGGGGAAGGAGATACGCAGTATTTT
CASSSGQGEGDTQYF
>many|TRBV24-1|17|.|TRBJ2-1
TGTGCCACCAGTGGCCTATCCCGGGACTTCCAAGGGAATGAGCAGTTCTTC
CATSGLSRDFQGNEQFF
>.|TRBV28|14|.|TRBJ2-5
TGTGCCGTAAGGCTGGCTACTAACCAAGAGACCCAGTACTTC
CAVRLATNQETQYF
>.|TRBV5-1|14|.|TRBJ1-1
TGCGCCAGCTCTCATGGGTCCGTGAACACTGAAGCTTTCTTT
CASSHGSVNTEAFF
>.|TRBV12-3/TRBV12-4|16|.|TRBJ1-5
TGTGCCAGCAGTTTTTTCACTGAGATTAGCAATCAGCCCCAGCATTTT
CASSFFTEISNQPQHF
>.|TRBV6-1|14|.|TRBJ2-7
TGTGCCAGCAGACTATTATCGGGGACGGTCGAGCAGTACTTC
CASRLLSGTVEQYF
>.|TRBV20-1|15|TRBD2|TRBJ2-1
TGCAGTGCTAGCACTCTAGCGGGGAACTACAATGAGCAGTTCTTC
CSASTLAGNYNEQFF
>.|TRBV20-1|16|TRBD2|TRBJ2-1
TGCAGTGCTAGTTCCCCCGGGACTAGTCCCTACAATGAGCAGTTCTTC
CSASSPGTSPYNEQFF
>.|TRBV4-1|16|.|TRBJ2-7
TGCGCCAGCAGCCAAGACGGGGCGGGAACAGGCTACGAGCAGTACTTC
CASSQDGAGTGYEQYF
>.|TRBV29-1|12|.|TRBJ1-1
TGCAGCGTTGAAGGGGCAGCCACTGAAGCTTTCTTT
CSVEGAATEAFF
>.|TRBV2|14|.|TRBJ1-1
TGTGCCAGCAGTGTCGGAGGGGCGAAGGCTGAAGCTTTCTTT
CASSVGGAKAEAFF
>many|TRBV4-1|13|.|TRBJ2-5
TGCGCCAGCAGCCAAGCCAGGGGTAAGACCCAGTACTTC
CASSQARGKTQYF
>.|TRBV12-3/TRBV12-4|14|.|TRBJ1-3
TGTGCCAGCAGGCGGTCCGCCTCTGGAAACACCATATATTTT
CASRRSASGNTIYF
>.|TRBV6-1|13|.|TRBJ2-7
TGTGCCAGCAGTGACCGACAGTCCTACGAGCAGTACTTC
CASSDRQSYEQYF